Listed below are T cell receptor beta chains from one sample, sequenced in a study of cytomegalovirus exposure and HLA in healthy donors. Method: immunoSEQ multiplex PCR; TCRdb's copy keeps in-frame clones and lacks some. Counted here are about 150,000 clones, approximately 84% occurring once; the ten biggest clones make up 2% to 2.5%. The sequenced sample consisted of PBMCs. Receptors were obtained from a woman between 18 and 29 years old in good health and CMV-seronegative. Both conserved end residues are part of each CDR3. A D gene is named only where the DNA matches it firmly. Part of the rows lack a size; the others show once, few, many or a class for expanded clones.

clone_size j_call v_call d_call cdr3_nt cdr3_aa
NA TRBJ1-4 TRBV29-1 TRBD1 TGCAGCGTTGAAGGGACAGGGATTAATGAAAAACTGTTTTTT CSVEGTGINEKLFF
NA TRBJ1-4 TRBV28 NA TGTGCCAGCAGTGCTATCGACAGGACTACTAATGAAAAACTGTTTTTT CASSAIDRTTNEKLFF
NA TRBJ2-3 TRBV5-6 TRBD2 TGTGCCAGCAGCCTCTGGGCGGGGGTCACAGATACGCAGTATTTT CASSLWAGVTDTQYF
NA TRBJ2-1 TRBV7-8 TRBD2 TGTGCCAGCAGCAAGCGGAGCGGGGGGAGCCTAAGTAATGAGCAGTTCTTC CASSKRSGGSLSNEQFF
NA TRBJ1-4 TRBV10-3 NA TGTGCCATCGGCGGCGGCGAAAAAGGTGAAAAACTGTTTTTT CAIGGGEKGEKLFF
NA TRBJ2-3 TRBV7-2 NA TGTGCCAGCAGCTTAGCCCGTCCGAGCACAGATACGCAGTATTTT CASSLARPSTDTQYF
NA TRBJ2-5 TRBV6-4 NA TGTGCCAGCAGTGACTCGGGGGGGCCAGGGGAGACCCAGTACTTC CASSDSGGPGETQYF
NA TRBJ2-7 TRBV7-6 TRBD2 TGTGCCAGCAGCCCCCGTGGTAGCGGGGGGATGTACGAGCAGTACTTC CASSPRGSGGMYEQYF
NA TRBJ2-7 TRBV9 TRBD1 TGTGCCAGCAGCCCGCGGACAGGGGATCCCGAGCAGTACTTC CASSPRTGDPEQYF
NA TRBJ2-3 TRBV7-8 NA TGTGCCAGCAGCGGAGGGGGCGAAACAGATACGCAGTATTTT CASSGGGETDTQYF
NA TRBJ1-1 TRBV29-1 NA TGCAGCGTCGAACCACAGGGTAACACTGAAGCTTTCTTT CSVEPQGNTEAFF
NA TRBJ2-2 TRBV10-3 NA TGTGCCATCAGTGAGGGCAGGGGGAACACCGGGGAGCTGTTTTTT CAISEGRGNTGELFF
NA TRBJ1-2 TRBV28 NA TGTGCCAGCAGTGAGGGGGACATCCCCTATGGCTACACCTTC CASSEGDIPYGYTF
NA TRBJ2-3 TRBV11-2 TRBD2 TGTGCCAGCAGCTCTCTCCTAGCGGAGACCACAGATACGCAGTATTTT CASSSLLAETTDTQYF
few TRBJ2-7 TRBV28 NA TGTGCCAGCAGTTTTCCCGGGTACGAGCAGTACTTC CASSFPGYEQYF
NA TRBJ1-2 TRBV7-9 TRBD1 TGTGCCAGCAGCCCGGCTTTCGGGACAGGGGGAACTAACTATGGCTACACCTTC CASSPAFGTGGTNYGYTF
NA TRBJ2-1 TRBV5-1 TRBD1 TGCGCCAGCAGCTTCCTCGACAGGGTAGGTGAGCAGTTCTTC CASSFLDRVGEQFF
NA TRBJ1-3 TRBV10-3 NA TGTGCCATCAGTGGGGTGGCAGGCTCTGGAAACACCATATATTTT CAISGVAGSGNTIYF
NA TRBJ2-3 TRBV6-1 NA TGTGCCAGCAGTGTCTCTAGCGGCACAGATACGCAGTATTTT CASSVSSGTDTQYF
NA TRBJ2-5 TRBV5-1 NA TGCGCCAGCAAATTGCGGGAAGAGACCCAGTACTTC CASKLREETQYF
NA TRBJ1-1 TRBV6-5 NA TGTGCCAGCAGCCGGGGGTCGAACACTGAAGCTTTCTTT CASSRGSNTEAFF
NA TRBJ1-4 TRBV6-5 TRBD1 TGTGCCAGTGCCGGGACAGTAACTGAAAAACTGTTTTTT CASAGTVTEKLFF
NA TRBJ2-7 TRBV9 TRBD2 TGTGCCAGCAGCCCACCCGGGACTAGCGTTTCCTACGAGCAGTACTTC CASSPPGTSVSYEQYF
NA TRBJ2-7 TRBV27 TRBD1 TGTGCCAGCAGTTTAAAAGGGGGCTGGTCCTACGAGCAGTACTTC CASSLKGGWSYEQYF
NA TRBJ1-5 TRBV27 NA TGTGCCAGCTCCCCGGGGACAAATAGTAATCAGCCCCAGCATTTT CASSPGTNSNQPQHF
NA TRBJ2-7 TRBV7-9 TRBD2 TGTTCCAGCAGCTCGTCCGTAGCGGGAGTGAGGGAGCAGTACTTC CSSSSSVAGVREQYF
NA TRBJ1-4 TRBV5-4 TRBD1 TGTGCCAGCAGCTTGCCCGGGACAGGGACGGAACTGTTTTTT CASSLPGTGTELFF
NA TRBJ2-5 TRBV11-3 TRBD2 TGTGCCAGCAGCCTATATAGCGGGAACCAAGAGACCCAGTACTTC CASSLYSGNQETQYF
NA TRBJ2-5 TRBV5-4 NA TGTGCCAGCAGCTCGATAGCGGCCGGCCAAGAGACCCAGTACTTC CASSSIAAGQETQYF
NA TRBJ1-1 TRBV7-2 TRBD1 TGTGCCAGCAGCCGCGGGACAGGGGGGATCACTGAAGCTTTCTTT CASSRGTGGITEAFF
NA TRBJ2-7 TRBV18 TRBD1 TGTGCCAGCTCACCCGGGACAGGGAATTACGAGCAGTACTTC CASSPGTGNYEQYF
NA TRBJ2-2 TRBV19 TRBD1 TGTGCCAGTACAGGGGGCGCGAGCACCGGGGAGCTGTTTTTT CASTGGASTGELFF
NA TRBJ2-3 TRBV27 TRBD2 TGTGCCAGCAGTTCGTCTAGCGGGGGGGTGGATACGCAGTATTTT CASSSSSGGVDTQYF
once TRBJ1-2 TRBV1 NA TGCACCAGCAGCCAAGAAATCCGGGACAGGGAGGGTGGCTACACCTTC CTSSQEIRDREGGYTF
NA TRBJ1-3 TRBV6-5 NA TGTGCCAGCAGTTACTCGGCCGGGAAAGGAAGAAACACCATATATTTT CASSYSAGKGRNTIYF
NA TRBJ1-2 TRBV11-2 NA TGTGCCAGCAGCTTAGATCGGGAGAGTGGGGGCTACACCTTC CASSLDRESGGYTF
NA TRBJ1-1 TRBV14 NA TGTGCCAGCAGCCAAGCGGGGAACACTGAAGCTTTCTTT CASSQAGNTEAFF
NA TRBJ2-2 TRBV6-6 NA TGTGCCAGCAGTTACTCGAACAGGGAAAGCGGGGAGCTGTTTTTT CASSYSNRESGELFF
NA TRBJ1-4 TRBV25-1 TRBD1 TGTGCCAGCAGTGACTGGACAGGTGAAGAAAAACTGTTTTTT CASSDWTGEEKLFF
NA TRBJ2-5 TRBV9 TRBD2 TGTGCCAGCAGCGCGTCCGGGACTAGCCAAGAGACCCAGTACTTC CASSASGTSQETQYF
few TRBJ2-1 TRBV5-1 TRBD1 TGCGCCAGCAGCTTGGTCCCAGGGGGTGGGAATGAGCAGTTCTTC CASSLVPGGGNEQFF
NA TRBJ2-2 TRBV7-2 TRBD2 TGTGCCAGCAGCTCCACGGGACTAGCGGGAGAGCAGGTCACCGGGGAGCTGTTTTTT CASSSTGLAGEQVTGELFF
NA TRBJ2-3 TRBV7-3 NA TGTGCCAGCGTGCTGTGGGGCGATCATCTAAATAACCACACAGATACGCAGTATTTT CASVLWGDHLNNHTDTQYF
NA TRBJ2-1 TRBV5-1 NA TGCGCCAGCAGTACACTACAGGGTGATGAGCAGTTCTTC CASSTLQGDEQFF
NA TRBJ2-7 TRBV11-2 NA TGTGCCAGCAGCACATCACAGGGTCCCGACGAGCAGTACTTC CASSTSQGPDEQYF
once TRBJ2-7 TRBV9 TRBD1 TGTGCCAGCAGCCCACACACCGGACAGGGGTACGAGCAGTACTTC CASSPHTGQGYEQYF
once TRBJ2-7 TRBV28 NA TGTGCCAGCAGTTTGAATGCACAGTACTCCTACGAGCAGTACTTC CASSLNAQYSYEQYF
NA TRBJ2-7 TRBV18 TRBD1 TGTGCCAGCTCACCCCAGGGGGCGCGAACTTCCTACGAGCAGTACTTC CASSPQGARTSYEQYF
NA TRBJ1-1 TRBV18 NA TGTGCCAGCTCACCGGTCCTCTCGGCTGAAGCTTTCTTT CASSPVLSAEAFF
NA TRBJ2-3 TRBV6-6 TRBD2 TGTGCCAGCAGTACCCAAGCGGGAGGAGGGTATACGCAGTATTTT CASSTQAGGGYTQYF
NA TRBJ1-2 TRBV15 NA TGTGCCACCAGCAGAGATCTCTTGGGGGGTTACTACACCTTC CATSRDLLGGYYTF
NA TRBJ1-6 TRBV7-8 TRBD1 TGTGCCAGCAGCTTACGAGGGGGCGCCCACTATAATTCACCCCTCCACTTT CASSLRGGAHYNSPLHF
NA TRBJ1-2 TRBV2 NA TGTGCCAGCAAATCTCCAACAGCAGCTAACTATGGCTACACCTTC CASKSPTAANYGYTF
NA TRBJ2-5 TRBV5-1 TRBD1 TGCGCCAGCAGCTTCGGACAGGAAGAAGGGACCCAGTACTTC CASSFGQEEGTQYF
NA TRBJ2-1 TRBV29-1 NA TGCAGCGTTCCCCCCCCCGGCGGGGGCACGTACAATGAGCAGTTCTTC CSVPPPGGGTYNEQFF